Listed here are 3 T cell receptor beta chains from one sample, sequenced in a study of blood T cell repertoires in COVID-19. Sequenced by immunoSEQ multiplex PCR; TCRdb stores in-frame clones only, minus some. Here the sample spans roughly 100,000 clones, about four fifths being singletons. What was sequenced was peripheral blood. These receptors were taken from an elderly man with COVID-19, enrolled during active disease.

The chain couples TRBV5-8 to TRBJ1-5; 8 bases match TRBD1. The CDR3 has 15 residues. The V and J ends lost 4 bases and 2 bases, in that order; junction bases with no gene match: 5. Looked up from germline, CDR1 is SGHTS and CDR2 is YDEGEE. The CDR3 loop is CASSQGARGNQPQHF. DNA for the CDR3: TGTGCCAGCAGCCAGGGGGCTCGGGGCAATCAGCCCCAGCATTTT.

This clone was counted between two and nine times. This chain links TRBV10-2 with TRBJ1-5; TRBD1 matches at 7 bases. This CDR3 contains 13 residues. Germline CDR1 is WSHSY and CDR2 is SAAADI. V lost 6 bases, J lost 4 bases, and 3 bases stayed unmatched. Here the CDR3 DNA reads TGCGCCAGCAGGCAGGGGGTAAATCAGCCCCAGCATTTT. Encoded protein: CASRQGVNQPQHF.

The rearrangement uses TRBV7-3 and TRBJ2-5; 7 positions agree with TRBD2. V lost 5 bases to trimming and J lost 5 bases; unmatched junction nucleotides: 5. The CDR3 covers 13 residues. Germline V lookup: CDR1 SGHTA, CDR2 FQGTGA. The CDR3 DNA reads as TGTGCCAGCAGCCAATCTAGCGGCGAGACCCAGTACTTC. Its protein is CASSQSSGETQYF.